This TCR beta chain derives from a study of cytomegalovirus exposure and HLA in healthy donors (dated by TCRdb to the late 2010s). At the level of the whole study: According to an earlier analysis of around 600 of the donors, some 180 million T cells yielded 90 million to 140 million unique TCR beta sequences and about 280 Gb of sequence data. Besides the first cohort of some 670 subjects, a separate validation cohort made up of 120 different subjects was used. Genome-wide SNP genotypes for about 55% of the roughly 670 donors were used in a later genetic analysis, which treated that subset as a discovery cohort. An earlier analysis of 587 of the donors used high-throughput TCR beta sequencing to judge whether each TCR beta V gene segment behaved as functional or pseudogenic. Both class I and class II loci were covered by HLA typing, at four-digit resolution. Of the roughly 420 genotyped donors, approximately 81% were placed in the genetic ancestry cluster associated with self-reported Caucasian donors. Typing coverage differed by locus: A, B, C, DRB1 and DQB1 were typed in about 620-630 donors, DQA1 in about 500, DPA1 in 600 to 610, and DPB1 in 450 to 490. To predict cytomegalovirus infection status, the study combined high-throughput TCR immunosequencing, statistical association of individual TCRs with disease status, and machine learning. The study aimed to test whether cataloging public T cell receptors could reveal signatures of past pathogen exposure. Donor age, sex, ethnicity and CMV serostatus were collected together with the repertoire data. Using immunosequencing, the study profiled T cell repertoires from some 670 subjects and related those repertoires to cytomegalovirus serostatus. Among 300 to 500 genotyped donors of the cohort, an average of around 240,000 unique TCR beta nucleotide sequences was sequenced per donor, of which roughly 17% were non-productive. Roughly 300 gigabases of sequencing data and about 92 million unique TCR sequences made up an early release that covered roughly 670 HLA-typed donors. Every discovery cohort repertoire had been produced on one sequencing platform. Because of strong linkage in the cohort, 4 to 6 DR-DQ haplotypes were treated as single units for association and clustering. A later analysis re-analyzed previously published TCR beta repertoires from 666 donors and added high-resolution HLA genotyping to study TCR occurrence patterns. Rather than using new phenotypic data, the later analysis identified candidate immune exposures from TCR beta sequences and from how often those sequences occurred across donors. The research as a whole found: A later genetic analysis reported fewer N-insertions in productive TCRs among donors in an Asian-associated ancestry cluster than the roughly 690-donor mean. Correlated functional status among segregating V segments might be attributable to linkage disequilibrium, but an unknown experimental factor could not be ruled out. Because counts were too low, 15 to 20 rarely observed V segments, including chromosome 9 orphons, were excluded from the earlier analysis of 587 of the donors. Some IMGT-functional V segments, including TRBV6-2 and TRBV6-3, could not be distinguished by the 87-base-pair reads and were therefore excluded. When HLA alleles, especially DR and DQ, strongly co-occurred, attributing TCR associations to individual alleles was difficult. Because some donors lacked HLA typing at each locus, the association tests relied only on the typed subset. At a false discovery rate of 0.05, a later analysis linked roughly 17,000 TCR beta sequences to specific HLA alleles. A later analysis found that TCR association rates varied across HLA loci, with DRB1 alleles showing the most associated TCRs and HLA-C alleles the fewest. An earlier analysis of approximately 590 of the donors showed that most TCR beta V segments appeared in productive rearrangements either about 87% or about 30% of the time, which broadly matched IMGT annotations. A further reported finding was that TCR beta sequences accurately predicted the HLA-A and HLA-B alleles for most subjects in the first cohort. The only immune exposure information available for the cohort was CMV serostatus. According to the authors, the approach could potentially be generalized to other disease states and immunological phenotypes. The classifier was reported to diagnose cytomegalovirus status with high specificity and sensitivity in both the original and validation cohorts. A total of 150 or so TCR beta chains were listed by the study as associated with cytomegalovirus. A later analysis found that HLA-associated TCR beta chains were more clonally expanded and had lower generation probabilities than equally common non-associated chains. The cohort was sequenced for TCR beta chains only, and without alpha or paired-chain data the features that could be detected were limited. Several of the top co-occurrence clusters appeared to be linked to parvovirus B19, influenza, CMV and Epstein-Barr virus, according to a later analysis. While some public TCRs were present in many individuals, most TCR sequences turned up only very rarely across donors. A cluster of highly shared sequence variants was judged likely to be a technical artifact of the sequencing pipeline. In vitro tests confirmed that a few of the cytomegalovirus-associated TCR beta chains recognize cytomegalovirus antigens. In a later analysis, most CMV-associated TCR beta chains were found to appear HLA-restricted, with HLA associations seemingly driven largely by CMV exposure. A later genetic analysis associated a missense DCLRE1C variant with V-gene and J-gene trimming of TCR beta chains, and an independent cohort replicated the association. Roughly uniform sequencing depth across donors was assumed in presence/absence analyses, although this assumption may not hold.

Libraries were made using the immunoSEQ multiplex PCR assay. For the multiplex PCR, a mixture combining 60 forward primers for TCR Vbeta segments and 13 reverse primers for TCR Jbeta segments was used. The CDR3 region of rearranged TCR beta genes was amplified from genomic DNA with a multiplex PCR assay. The Illumina HiSeq System was used to sequence the amplified TCR beta libraries as 87-base-pair reads. The original pipeline was this. A later analysis tallied roughly 78 million unique TCR beta chains across the 700 or so repertoires, and about 10 million of those chains were shared by two or more donors. Raw reads were error-corrected and collapsed into unique sequences by a nearest-neighbor algorithm in which closely related sequences were merged to remove PCR and sequencing errors. Alignment of CDR3 sequences to IMGT reference sequences was used to assign V, D and J gene segments. For a sequence to be retained, a match of at least six nucleotides was required to both a V gene segment and a J gene segment. A rearrangement was called productive if the CDR3 had no stop codons and remained in frame with V and J, and every other rearrangement was called non-productive. Following IMGT convention, CDR3 was defined as the stretch from the second conserved V-encoded cysteine up to the conserved J-encoded phenylalanine. The earlier analysis of about 640 of the donors excluded any sequence lacking an unambiguous match to a single V gene segment. An earlier analysis of 500 to 700 of the donors classified V segments as functional when productive rearrangements were above 56.7% and as segregating when the standard deviation between donors was above 5%. A statistical classification framework was developed to diagnose cytomegalovirus status using the catalog of TCR beta chain sequences. V and J gene assignment, in a later analysis, came from comparing TCR nucleotide sequences with IMGT/GENE-DB human TR gene sequences. Using the TCRdist pipeline, a later analysis assigned CDR3 sequences along with most-parsimonious VDJ recombination scenarios. In a later analysis, each TCR beta chain was defined by its CDR3 amino acid sequence together with its V-gene family, and reads lacking a unique V-gene family were excluded. A later analysis removed roughly 590 highly shared, low-generation-probability nucleotide sequences to deal with suspected cross-contamination and a sequencing artifact. For each public chain, a later analysis derived a clonal expansion index from normalized ranks of inferred template counts within each repertoire. A later analysis computed generation probabilities with a VDJ recombination model fitted to out-of-frame rearrangements, and checked the results against IGoR. In a later analysis, hypergeometric tests were used to score TCR-TCR, TCR-HLA and TCR-CMV co-occurrence, with a repertoire-size bias correction applied to TCR pairs. To estimate false discovery rates, a later analysis permuted the HLA or CMV assignments 20 times. In a later analysis, co-occurring TCRs were grouped with DBSCAN, and TCRdist sequence similarity was added when clustering was performed within HLA-allele-positive subsets. Repertoires with fewer than 30,000 or more than 120,000 public chains were left out of co-occurrence clustering, as were four to six repertoires with anomalous nucleotide sharing. TCRdb provides this immuneACCESS table in a form limited to in-frame rearrangements. Some clones are lacking; in checked studies, under half of them reflect an unresolved V gene, and why the rest are absent is not known. D and trimming were read from the DNA, whereas the V and J calls and clone size are those reported in that table. The sample yields 90,000 to 120,000 clones; about three quarters were counted once. The top ten hold roughly 4.9% of the sample.

Measured from the cysteine to the phenylalanine, the CDR3 is 16 residues long. Solely the CDR3 DNA is kept, with 48 bases framed from the first base. Sequences MNHEY (CDR1) and SVGAGI (CDR2) are obtained from the germline V gene. The germline V and J ends show losses of 4 bases and 8 bases respectively, and no gene match explains 12 bases of the junction. On this clone itself: This receptor's antigen is unknown. No quality values exist for individual bases; no much larger clone is one base distant.

The cohort comprised 670 or so healthy bone marrow donors. At the time of sampling, all cohort members were nominally healthy, though unrecorded immune exposures were likely present. The donor was CMV seropositive and was included in the group of some 290 seropositive cohort members. A peripheral blood sample was provided by each donor, and peripheral blood mononuclear cells were used for TCR beta sequencing. Genomic DNA was extracted from the blood cell samples with the Qiagen DNeasy Blood Extraction Kit. This clonotype originated in a female donor in good health and CMV-seropositive. Sample: PBMCs. This sequence uses TRBV6-5 and TRBJ2-3, with TRBD2 identical over 10 junction bases. The DNA sequence reads TGTGCCAGCAGTTTAAGCGGGGGGGCCCCACTTGGTACGCAGTATTTT. Its coded protein is CASSLSGGAPLGTQYF.